This T cell receptor beta chain was obtained from a study of shared clonotypes between healthy human individuals. Overall study context: A couple of women and a few men aged 18 to 49 served as donors. The study used three CD4 naive, three CD4 memory, two CD8 naive and one CD8 memory plate per donor.

CDR1 is SEHNR and CDR2 is FQNEAQ in the germline V gene (reference sequence). There are 15 residues in the CDR3. Trimming cost V 5 bases and J 0 bases; bases outside gene matches: 5. Each subset's genomic DNA was shared equally among a number of immunoSEQ plates. Sequenced by immunoSEQ multiplex PCR; TCRdb stores in-frame clones only, minus some. This sample has around 320,000 clones, with around 87% found just once. Study-level points and caveats: It was the non-shared clonotypes that had lower generation probabilities than clonotypes shared by all four donors.

Concerning this clone itself: What it recognizes is unknown.

Sequencing used memory CD8+ T cells sorted from blood. The subset: CD45RO+ cells pooled with CCR7-negative TemRA cells. The genes are TRBV7-9 and TRBJ2-3, with 7 bases matching TRBD1. The sequence was obtained from a man in his late teens or twenties in good health. The CDR3 nucleotides are TGTGCCAGCAGCACAGGGGAATCTAGCACAGATACGCAGTATTTT. Encoded protein: CASSTGESSTDTQYF.